A few counts support the clone carrying this TCR beta chain. The CDR3 is made up of 15 amino acids. Germline loops: CDR1 MGHRA, CDR2 YSYEKL. V shed 5 bases and J 0 bases; nucleotides not matched to a gene: 4. In the original workflow: Nucleated cell number was recorded as an estimate derived from reference gene primer amplification. Here immunoSEQ multiplex PCR was the method, and the copy in TCRdb shows in-frame clones only, minus some. Clone size and V and J calls were adopted from that table, with D and trimming inferred from the DNA. The sample contains about 52,000 clones, around 83% of which appear only once. This sample was included in a study of blood T cell repertoires in COVID-19. Looking at the study overall: There were acute and convalescent COVID-19 samples, and they came from the United States, Italy and Spain.

The sample was peripheral blood. The chain couples TRBV4-1 to TRBJ1-5; 7 bases are a match to TRBD1. The TCR sequence derives from a man between 65 and 80 years old with active COVID-19. The DNA for the CDR3 is TGCGCCAGCAGCGAACAGGGGCATAGCAATCAGCCCCAGCATTTT. It encodes CASSEQGHSNQPQHF.